These 3 T cell receptor beta chains share one sample of origin, sequenced in a study of T cells in Graves' hyperthyroidism and ophthalmopathy. The TCR beta CDR3 regions underwent amplification using RNA transcripts as the source. First-round RT-PCR targeting the TCR CDR3 was performed with the HTBI primer set. From the multiplex PCR reads, TCRdb called clonotypes with MiXCR, one entry per CDR3 protein. The sample records under 400,000 distinct CDR3 sequences, approximately 13% being singletons. Sequencing was carried out using blood. The source is a woman aged 60-75 years with Graves' hyperthyroidism.

This clonotype has a count of ten or more. The chain links TRBV2 to TRBJ2-7; TRBD1 aligns across 9 bases. Trimming cost V 5 bases and J 4 bases; bases outside gene matches: 15. Germline V lookup: CDR1 SNHLY, CDR2 FYNNEI. There are 17 residues in the CDR3. CDR3 bases: TGTGCCAGCAGTTGGTTTATGGGACAGGGAGGTGCGTACGAGCAGTACTTC. Its translation is CASSWFMGQGGAYEQYF. The entire variable domain, with the rest obtained from reference TRBV2 and TRBJ2-7, is as follows: EPEVTQTPSHQVTQMGQEVILRCVPISNHLYFYWYRQILGQKVEFLVSFYNNEISEKSEIFDDQFSVERPDGSNFTLKIRSTKLEDSAMYFCASSWFMGQGGAYEQYFGPGTRLTVT.

In its sample, this clonotype was seen many times. The V call is TRBV20-1, the J call TRBJ2-2; TRBD1 agrees at 11 bases. This CDR3 spans 16 amino acids. V lost 3 bases and J lost 6; bases outside the gene matches: 9. Germline V gene data show CDR1 as DFQATT and CDR2 as SNEGSKA (reference sequence). The CDR3 nucleotides read TGCAGTGCTAGGGCAGCGGCGGGACAGGGGGCCGGGGAGCTGTTTTTT. Amino acid sequence: CSARAAAGQGAGELFF.

This clonotype showed up just a few times. The chain combines TRBV19 with TRBJ2-3, with 12 positions matching TRBD2. The CDR3 runs 17 residues. Germline-derived CDR1 and CDR2 are LNHDA and SQIVND (reference sequence). J was trimmed by 4 bases and V by 5 bases; bases with no gene match: 10. As DNA, the CDR3 is TGTGCCAGTAGTGAGAGGGCTAGCGGGAGGGCCCCAGATACGCAGTATTTT. Amino acids: CASSERASGRAPDTQYF.